This TCR beta chain was recovered during a study of shared clonotypes between healthy human individuals. Healthy HIV-negative adults with no recent acute infections or vaccinations were recruited as donors. This clone was detected ten times or more. The CDR3 totals 15 residues. Per germline, CDR1 SGHTA and CDR2 FQGNSA. V lost 1 base, J lost 1 base, and 7 bases lay in between. Execution of the assay was at deep level. The sequencing of unsorted PBMC DNA took place on ten immunoSEQ deep assay plates. This table comes from immunoSEQ multiplex PCR, and its TCRdb copy is limited to in-frame clones, with some not included. The table lists about 490,000 clones, roughly 85% of them singletons.

The chain links TRBV7-2 to TRBJ2-2; the D is unclear. The sequence came from a woman aged 40-49 years in good health. Some clones in this sample may be carry-over from other donors' samples. The sample comprised PBMCs. The DNA for the CDR3 is TGTGCCAGCAGCTTAGGCCTCGGGAACACCGGGGAGCTGTTTTTT. It translates to CASSLGLGNTGELFF. The variable domain in full, with the rest retrieved from reference TRBV7-2 and TRBJ2-2, is GAGVSQSPSNKVTEKGKDVELRCDPISGHTALYWYRQSLGQGLEFLIYFQGNSAPDKSGLPSDRFSAERTGGSVSTLTIQRTQQEDSAVYLCASSLGLGNTGELFFGEGSRLTVL.